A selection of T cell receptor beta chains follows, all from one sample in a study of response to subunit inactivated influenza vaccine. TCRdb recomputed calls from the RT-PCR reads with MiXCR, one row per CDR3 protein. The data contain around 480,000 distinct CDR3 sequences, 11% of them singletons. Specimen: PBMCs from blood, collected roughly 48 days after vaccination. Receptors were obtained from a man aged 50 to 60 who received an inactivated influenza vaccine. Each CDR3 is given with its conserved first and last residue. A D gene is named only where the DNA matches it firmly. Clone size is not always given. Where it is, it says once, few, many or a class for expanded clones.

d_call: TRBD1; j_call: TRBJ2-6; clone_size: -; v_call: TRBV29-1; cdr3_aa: CSVAPIQGIGSGANVLTF; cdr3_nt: TGCAGCGTTGCCCCTATACAGGGGATTGGATCTGGGGCCAACGTCCTGACTTTC
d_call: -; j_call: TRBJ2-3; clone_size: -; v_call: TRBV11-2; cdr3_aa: CASSYQAATDTQYF; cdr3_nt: TGTGCCAGCAGCTACCAGGCGGCCACAGATACGCAGTATTTT
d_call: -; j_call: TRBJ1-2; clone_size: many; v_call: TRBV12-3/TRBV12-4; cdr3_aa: CASSFPVGYGYTF; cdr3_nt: TGTGCCAGCAGTTTCCCGGTTGGGTATGGCTACACCTTC
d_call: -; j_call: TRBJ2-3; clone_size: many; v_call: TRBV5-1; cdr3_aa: CASSYGLDTDTQYF; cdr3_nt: TGCGCCAGCAGCTACGGACTTGACACAGATACGCAGTATTTT
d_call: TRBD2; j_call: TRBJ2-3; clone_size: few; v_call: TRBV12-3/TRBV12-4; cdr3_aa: CASSFGGGGADTQYF; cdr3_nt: TGTGCCAGCAGTTTTGGTGGGGGGGGGGCAGATACGCAGTATTTT
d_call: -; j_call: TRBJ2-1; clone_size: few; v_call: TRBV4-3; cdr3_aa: CASSQEDPTYNEQFF; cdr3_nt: TGCGCCAGCAGCCAAGAAGATCCGACCTACAATGAGCAGTTCTTC
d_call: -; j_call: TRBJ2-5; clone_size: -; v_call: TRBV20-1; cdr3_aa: CSAREAGQTQYF; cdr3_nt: TGCAGTGCTAGAGAGGCGGGACAGACCCAGTACTTC
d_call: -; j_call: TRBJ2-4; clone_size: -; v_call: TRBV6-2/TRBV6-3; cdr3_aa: CASSYLGIRGGGKNIQYF; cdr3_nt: TGTGCCAGCAGTTACTTAGGCATACGAGGAGGAGGCAAAAACATTCAGTACTTC
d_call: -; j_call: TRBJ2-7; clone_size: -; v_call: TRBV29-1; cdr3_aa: CSVEVGWNEQYF; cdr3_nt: TGCAGCGTTGAAGTGGGTTGGAACGAGCAGTACTTC
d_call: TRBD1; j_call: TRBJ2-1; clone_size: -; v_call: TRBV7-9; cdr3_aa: CASSLFGQGWIDNEQFF; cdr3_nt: TGTGCCAGCAGCCTCTTTGGACAGGGATGGATCGACAATGAGCAGTTCTTC
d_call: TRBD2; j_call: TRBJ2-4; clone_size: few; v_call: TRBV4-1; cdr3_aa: CASGNVGGAGKNIQYF; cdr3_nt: TGCGCCAGCGGCAATGTCGGGGGGGCCGGCAAAAACATTCAGTACTTC
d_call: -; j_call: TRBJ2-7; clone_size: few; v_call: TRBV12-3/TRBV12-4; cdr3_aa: CASSRGRSEQYF; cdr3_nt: TGTGCCAGCAGCCGGGGACGATCCGAGCAGTACTTC
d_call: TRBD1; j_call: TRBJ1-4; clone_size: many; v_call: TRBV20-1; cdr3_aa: CSASRGGNEKLFF; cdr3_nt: TGCAGTGCTAGCAGGGGGGGGAATGAAAAACTGTTTTTT
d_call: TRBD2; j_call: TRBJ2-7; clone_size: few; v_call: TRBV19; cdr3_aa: CASSMTSAKGEQYF; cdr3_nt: TGTGCCAGTAGTATGACTAGCGCCAAGGGGGAGCAGTACTTC
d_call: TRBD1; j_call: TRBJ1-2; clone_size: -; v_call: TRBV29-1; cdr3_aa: CSVGLGQSNYGYTF; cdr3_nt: TGCAGCGTTGGGTTGGGACAGTCCAACTATGGCTACACCTTC
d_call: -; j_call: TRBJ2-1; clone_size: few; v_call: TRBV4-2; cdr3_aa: CASSQEWRNEQFF; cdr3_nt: TGTGCCAGCAGCCAAGAATGGAGGAATGAGCAGTTCTTC
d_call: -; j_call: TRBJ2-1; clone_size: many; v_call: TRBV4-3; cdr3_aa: CASSQDSRGGNEQFF; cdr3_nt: TGCGCCAGCAGCCAAGATTCCCGGGGAGGCAATGAGCAGTTCTTC
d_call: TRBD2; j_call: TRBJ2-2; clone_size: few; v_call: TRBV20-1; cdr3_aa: CSASGRYSGELFF; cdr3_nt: TGCAGTGCTAGCGGGAGGTATAGCGGGGAGCTGTTTTTT
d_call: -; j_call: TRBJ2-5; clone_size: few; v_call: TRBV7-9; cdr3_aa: CASRWGGPGHQETQYF; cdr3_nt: TGTGCCAGCAGATGGGGAGGACCGGGACACCAAGAGACCCAGTACTTC
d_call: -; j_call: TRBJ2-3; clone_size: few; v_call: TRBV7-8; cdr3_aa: CASSLASGAERDTQYF; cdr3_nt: TGTGCCAGCAGCTTAGCTTCAGGGGCGGAACGGGATACGCAGTATTTT
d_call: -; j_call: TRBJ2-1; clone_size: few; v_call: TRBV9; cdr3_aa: CASSVEGVTAYNEQFF; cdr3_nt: TGTGCCAGCAGCGTAGAGGGGGTGACGGCCTACAATGAGCAGTTCTTC
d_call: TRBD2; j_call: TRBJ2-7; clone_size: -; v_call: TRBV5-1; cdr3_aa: CASSAPERGVYEQYF; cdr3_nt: TGCGCCAGCAGCGCCCCCGAGCGGGGGGTCTACGAGCAGTACTTC
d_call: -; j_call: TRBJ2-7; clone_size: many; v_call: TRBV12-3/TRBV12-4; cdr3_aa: CASSSSLGEQYF; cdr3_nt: TGTGCCAGCAGTTCGTCCCTTGGGGAGCAGTACTTC
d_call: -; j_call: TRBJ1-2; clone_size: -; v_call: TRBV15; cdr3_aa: CATSRLGAGYGYTF; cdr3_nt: TGTGCCACCAGCAGGTTAGGGGCTGGCTATGGCTACACCTTC
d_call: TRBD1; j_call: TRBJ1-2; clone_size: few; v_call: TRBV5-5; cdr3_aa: CASSLGQGTFYGYTF; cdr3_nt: TGTGCCAGCAGCCTCGGACAGGGTACTTTCTATGGCTACACCTTC
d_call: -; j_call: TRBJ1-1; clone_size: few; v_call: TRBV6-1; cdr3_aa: CASSVGTLLYTEAFF; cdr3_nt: TGTGCCAGCAGTGTGGGGACACTTCTCTACACTGAAGCTTTCTTT
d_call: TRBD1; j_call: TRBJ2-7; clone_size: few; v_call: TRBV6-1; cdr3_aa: CASSAGRAGTGVNEQYF; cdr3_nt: TGTGCCAGCAGTGCCGGTCGAGCCGGGACAGGTGTCAACGAGCAGTACTTC
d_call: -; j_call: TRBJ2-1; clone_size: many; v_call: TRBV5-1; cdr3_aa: CASSLGPASNEQFF; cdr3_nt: TGCGCCAGCAGCTTGGGGCCCGCGTCCAATGAGCAGTTCTTC
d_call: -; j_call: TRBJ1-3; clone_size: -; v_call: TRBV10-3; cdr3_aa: CAIGGNRISGNTIYF; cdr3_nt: TGTGCCATCGGCGGGAATCGTATCTCTGGAAACACCATATATTTT
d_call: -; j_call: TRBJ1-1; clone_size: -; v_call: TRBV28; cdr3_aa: CASSFGTVMNTEAFF; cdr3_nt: TGTGCCAGCAGTTTTGGGACTGTTATGAACACTGAAGCTTTCTTT